The T cell receptor (beta chain) described here comes from a study of T cell changes during pregnancy in multiple sclerosis. Germline V lookup: CDR1 SEHNR, CDR2 FQNEAQ (reference sequence). This CDR3 comprises 14 residues. The germline V and J ends were trimmed by 5 bases and 2 bases, with 11 bases remaining between them. The assay was immunoSEQ multiplex PCR, and TCRdb's table has in-frame clones only and misses some. The sample consists of approximately 40,000 clones, 80% to 95% of them appearing once. The sample consisted of CD8+ T cells from peripheral blood mononuclear cells, taken in the third trimester of pregnancy. The rearrangement uses TRBV7-9 and TRBJ2-3, with a tentative D call TRBD1 (6 bases). The receptor was derived from a female donor with multiple sclerosis, enrolled in a pregnancy study. CDR3 in amino acids: CASSPGQNTDTQYF. The CDR3 nucleotides read TGTGCCAGCAGCCCCGGACAGAACACAGATACGCAGTATTTT.